Following are 5 T cell receptor beta chains from one sample sequenced in a study of T cell responses to AZD1222 COVID-19 vaccine. Only in-frame clones appear in the TCRdb table, and some are missing; sequencing was by immunoSEQ multiplex PCR. The sample lists about 140,000 clones, more than 70% occurring once. The specimen comprised peripheral blood, sampled 28 days after the second AZD1222 dose. These TCRs come from an adult who received the AZD1222 COVID-19 vaccine.

The rearrangement uses TRBV6-5 and TRBJ2-7, with 10 positions matching TRBD1. CDR1 is MNHEY and CDR2 is SVGAGI in the germline V gene. V shed 2 bases, J shed 1 base, and the junction held 5 bases outside the gene matches. CDR3 length: 16 residues. The CDR3 bases are TGTGCCAGCAGTTACCCCAGGACAGGGGGGTCCTACGAGCAGTACTTC. Translation gives CASSYPRTGGSYEQYF.

In this sample, this clone turned up once. The chain links TRBV9 to TRBJ1-6; D ambiguous. Trimming took 4 bases from V and 5 from J, leaving 19 bases between them. The CDR3 extends over 17 amino acids. In germline, CDR1 is SGDLS, CDR2 YYNGEE. This CDR3 is CASSSVARRPNNSPLHF. In nucleotides, the CDR3 is TGTGCCAGCAGCTCGGTGGCCCGAAGGCCAAATAATTCACCCCTCCACTTT.

The chain is built from TRBV27 and TRBJ1-1; no definite D call. Germline-derived CDR1 and CDR2 are MNHEY and SMNVEV (reference sequence). The V gene lost 5 bases and the J gene lost 1 base, with 8 bases spanning the gap. The length of the CDR3 is 13 residues. CDR3 bases: TGTGCCAGCAGTGAGGACCCGAACACTGAAGCTTTCTTT. Protein: CASSEDPNTEAFF.

This chain connects TRBV28 to TRBJ1-4; weak D call: TRBD1 (5 bases). This CDR3 has 12 residues. The germline V gene has CDR1 MDHEN and CDR2 SYDVKM. V gave up 6 bases and J gave up 14 bases, with 16 bases separating them. CDR3 DNA: TGTGCCAGCAGGGATGACAGAACTCTGCTGTTTTTT. Its protein is CASRDDRTLLFF.

The rearrangement joins TRBV18 to TRBJ2-7; tentatively, D is TRBD1 (6 bases). CDR1 and CDR2 from the germline V gene are KGHSH and LQKENI. The CDR3 sequence is 14 residues long. With 2 bases removed from V and 5 bases from J, the gap between germline ends came to 13 bases. The CDR3 loop reads CASSPRQGMDEQYF. As DNA, the CDR3 is TGTGCCAGCTCACCAAGGCAGGGGATGGACGAGCAGTACTTC.